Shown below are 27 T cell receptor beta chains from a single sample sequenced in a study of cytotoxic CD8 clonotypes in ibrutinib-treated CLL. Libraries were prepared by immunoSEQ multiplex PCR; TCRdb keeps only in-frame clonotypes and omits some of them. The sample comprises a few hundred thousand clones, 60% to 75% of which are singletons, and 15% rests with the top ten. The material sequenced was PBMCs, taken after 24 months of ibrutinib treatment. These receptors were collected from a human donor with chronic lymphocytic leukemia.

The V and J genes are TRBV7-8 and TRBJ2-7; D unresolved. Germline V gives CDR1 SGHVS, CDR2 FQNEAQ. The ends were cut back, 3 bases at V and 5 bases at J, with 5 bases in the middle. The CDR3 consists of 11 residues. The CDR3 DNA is TGTGCCAGCAGCTTCCTCGACGAGCAGTACTTC. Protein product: CASSFLDEQYF.

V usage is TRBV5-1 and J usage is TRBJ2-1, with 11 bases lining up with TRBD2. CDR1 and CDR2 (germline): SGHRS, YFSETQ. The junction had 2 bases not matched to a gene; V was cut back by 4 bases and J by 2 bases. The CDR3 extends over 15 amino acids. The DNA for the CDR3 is TGCGCCAGCAGCACGGGACTAGCGGCCTACAATGAGCAGTTCTTC. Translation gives CASSTGLAAYNEQFF.

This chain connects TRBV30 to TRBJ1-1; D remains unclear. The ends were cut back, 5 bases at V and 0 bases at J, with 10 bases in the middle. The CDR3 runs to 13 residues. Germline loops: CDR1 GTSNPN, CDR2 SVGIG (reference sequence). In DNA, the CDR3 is TGTGCCTGGGAGACCGACTTGAACACTGAAGCTTTCTTT. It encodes CAWETDLNTEAFF.

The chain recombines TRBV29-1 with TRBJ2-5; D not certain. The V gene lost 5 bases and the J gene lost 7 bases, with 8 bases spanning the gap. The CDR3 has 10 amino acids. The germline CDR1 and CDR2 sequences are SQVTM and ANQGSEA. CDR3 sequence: CSVPPWTQYF. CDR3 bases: TGCAGCGTTCCCCCTTGGACCCAGTACTTC. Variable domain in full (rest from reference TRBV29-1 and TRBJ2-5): SAVISQKPSRDICQRGTSLTIQCQVDSQVTMMFWYRQQPGQSLTLIATANQGSEATYESGFVIDKFPISRPNLTFSTLTVSNMSPEDSSIYLCSVPPWTQYFGPGTRLLVL.

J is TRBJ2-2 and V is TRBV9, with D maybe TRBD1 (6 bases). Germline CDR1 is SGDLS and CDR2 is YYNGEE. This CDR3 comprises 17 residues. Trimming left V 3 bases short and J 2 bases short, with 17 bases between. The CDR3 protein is CASSAKNRDFNTGELFF. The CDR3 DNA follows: TGTGCCAGCAGCGCGAAAAACAGGGATTTCAACACCGGGGAGCTGTTTTTT.

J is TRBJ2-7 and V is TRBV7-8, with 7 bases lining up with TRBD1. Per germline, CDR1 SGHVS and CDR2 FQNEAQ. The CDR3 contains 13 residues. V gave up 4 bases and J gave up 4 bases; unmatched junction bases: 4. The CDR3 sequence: CASSSGGWYEQYF. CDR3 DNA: TGTGCCAGCAGCTCAGGGGGTTGGTACGAGCAGTACTTC.

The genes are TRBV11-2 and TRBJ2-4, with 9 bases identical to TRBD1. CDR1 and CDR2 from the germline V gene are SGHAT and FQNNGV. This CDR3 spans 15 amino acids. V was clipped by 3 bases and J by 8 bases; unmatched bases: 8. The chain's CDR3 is CASSFGTGIFDIQYF. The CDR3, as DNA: TGTGCCAGCAGCTTTGGGACAGGGATTTTCGACATTCAGTACTTC.

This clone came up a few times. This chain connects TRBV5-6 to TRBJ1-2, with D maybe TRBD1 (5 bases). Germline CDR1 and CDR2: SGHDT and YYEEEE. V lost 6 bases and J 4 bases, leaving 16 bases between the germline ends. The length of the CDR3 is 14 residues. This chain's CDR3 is CASTWGIPSYGYTF. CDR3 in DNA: TGTGCCAGCACCTGGGGGATCCCCTCCTATGGCTACACCTTC.

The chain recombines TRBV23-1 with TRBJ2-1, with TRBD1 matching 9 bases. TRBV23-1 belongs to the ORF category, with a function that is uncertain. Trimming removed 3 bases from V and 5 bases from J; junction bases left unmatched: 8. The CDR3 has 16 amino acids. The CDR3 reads CASSQAGQGLDNEQFF. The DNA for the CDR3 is TGCGCCAGCAGTCAGGCGGGACAGGGACTGGACAATGAGCAGTTCTTC.

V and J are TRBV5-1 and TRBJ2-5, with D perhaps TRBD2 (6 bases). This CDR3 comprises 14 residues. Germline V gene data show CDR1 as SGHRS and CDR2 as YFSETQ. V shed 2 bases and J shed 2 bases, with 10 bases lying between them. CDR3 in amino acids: CASSFGTPQETQYF. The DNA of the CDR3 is TGCGCCAGCAGCTTCGGGACTCCTCAAGAGACCCAGTACTTC.

CDR3: CASTRGGHYNSPLHF. In DNA form, the CDR3 reads TGTGCCAGCACCCGAGGGGGTCACTATAATTCACCCCTCCACTTT. The chain carries TRBV6-5 and TRBJ1-6, with D possibly matching TRBD1 (6 bases). Looked up from germline, CDR1 is MNHEY and CDR2 is SVGAGI. This CDR3 contains 15 residues. Trimming took 7 bases from V and 3 from J, leaving 13 bases between them.

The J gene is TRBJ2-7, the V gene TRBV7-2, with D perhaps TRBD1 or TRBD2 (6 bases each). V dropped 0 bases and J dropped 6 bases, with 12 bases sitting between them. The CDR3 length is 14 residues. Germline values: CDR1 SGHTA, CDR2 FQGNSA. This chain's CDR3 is CASSLAGRGREQYF. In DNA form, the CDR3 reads TGTGCCAGCAGCTTAGCAGGTCGGGGGCGCGAGCAGTACTTC.

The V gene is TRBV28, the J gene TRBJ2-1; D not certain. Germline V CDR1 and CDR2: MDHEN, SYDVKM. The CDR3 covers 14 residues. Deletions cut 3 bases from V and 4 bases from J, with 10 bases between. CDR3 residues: CASSFSVGYNEQFF. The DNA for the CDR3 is TGTGCCAGCAGTTTTAGTGTCGGGTACAATGAGCAGTTCTTC. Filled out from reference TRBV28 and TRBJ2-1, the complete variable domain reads DVKVTQSSRYLVKRTGEKVFLECVQDMDHENMFWYRQDPGLGLRLIYFSYDVKMKEKGDIPEGYSVSREKKERFSLILESASTNQTSMYLCASSFSVGYNEQFFGPGTRLTVL.

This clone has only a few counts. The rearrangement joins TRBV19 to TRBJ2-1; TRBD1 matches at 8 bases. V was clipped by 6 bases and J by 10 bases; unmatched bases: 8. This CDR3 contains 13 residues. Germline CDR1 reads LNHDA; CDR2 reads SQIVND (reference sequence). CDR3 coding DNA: TGTGCCAGTAGCGGAAGACCAGGGGGCGAGCAGTTCTTC. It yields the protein CASSGRPGGEQFF.

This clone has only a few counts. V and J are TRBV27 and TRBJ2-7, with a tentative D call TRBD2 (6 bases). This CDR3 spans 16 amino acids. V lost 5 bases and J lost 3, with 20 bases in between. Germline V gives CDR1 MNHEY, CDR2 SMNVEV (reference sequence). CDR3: CASSPRDSKSHYEQYF. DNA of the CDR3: TGTGCCAGCAGTCCCCGGGACTCCAAAAGTCACTACGAGCAGTACTTC.

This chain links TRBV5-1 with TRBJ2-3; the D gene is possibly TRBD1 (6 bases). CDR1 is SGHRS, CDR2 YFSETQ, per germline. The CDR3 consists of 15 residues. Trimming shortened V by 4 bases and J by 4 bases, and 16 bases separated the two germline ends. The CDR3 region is CASSAWNGGADTQYF. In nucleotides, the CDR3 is TGCGCCAGCAGCGCCTGGAATGGGGGCGCAGATACGCAGTATTTT.

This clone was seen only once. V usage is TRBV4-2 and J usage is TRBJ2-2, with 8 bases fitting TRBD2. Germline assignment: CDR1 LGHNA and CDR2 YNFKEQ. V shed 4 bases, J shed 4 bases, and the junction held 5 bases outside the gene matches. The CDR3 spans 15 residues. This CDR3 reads CASSPTSGITGELFF. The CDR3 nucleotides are TGTGCCAGCAGCCCTACTAGCGGAATCACCGGGGAGCTGTTTTTT.

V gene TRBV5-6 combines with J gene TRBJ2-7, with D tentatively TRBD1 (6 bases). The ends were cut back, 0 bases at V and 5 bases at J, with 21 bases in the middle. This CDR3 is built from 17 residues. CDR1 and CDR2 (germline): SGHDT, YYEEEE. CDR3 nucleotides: TGTGCCAGCAGCTTGGCCGGGTCAGGGGTTATAGTCGACGAGCAGTACTTC. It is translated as CASSLAGSGVIVDEQYF.

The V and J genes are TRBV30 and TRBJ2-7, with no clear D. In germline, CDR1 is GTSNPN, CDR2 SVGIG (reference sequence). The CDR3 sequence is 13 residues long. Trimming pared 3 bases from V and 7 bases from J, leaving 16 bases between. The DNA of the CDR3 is TGTGCCTGGAGCCATTATGTTACGGAGGAGCAGTACTTC. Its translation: CAWSHYVTEEQYF.

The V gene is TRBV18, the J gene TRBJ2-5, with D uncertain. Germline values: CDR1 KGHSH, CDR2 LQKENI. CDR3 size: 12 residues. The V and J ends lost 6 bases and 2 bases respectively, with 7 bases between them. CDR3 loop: CASSSEQETQYF. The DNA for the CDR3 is TGTGCCAGCTCGTCCGAACAAGAGACCCAGTACTTC.

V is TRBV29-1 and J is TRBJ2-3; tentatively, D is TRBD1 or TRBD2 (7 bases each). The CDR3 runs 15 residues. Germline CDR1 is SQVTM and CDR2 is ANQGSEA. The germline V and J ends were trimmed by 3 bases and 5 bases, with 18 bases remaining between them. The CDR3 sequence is CSVDYLQGGGDTQYF. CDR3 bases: TGCAGCGTTGACTATCTTCAGGGGGGGGGAGATACGCAGTATTTT.

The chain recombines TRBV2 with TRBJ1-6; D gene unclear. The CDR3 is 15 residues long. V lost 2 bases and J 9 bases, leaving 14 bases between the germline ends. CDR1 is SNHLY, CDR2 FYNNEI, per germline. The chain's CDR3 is CASSENSGPTSPLHF. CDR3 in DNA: TGTGCCAGCAGTGAAAACTCCGGACCGACTTCACCCCTCCACTTT. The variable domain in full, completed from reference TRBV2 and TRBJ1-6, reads EPEVTQTPSHQVTQMGQEVILRCVPISNHLYFYWYRQILGQKVEFLVSFYNNEISEKSEIFDDQFSVERPDGSNFTLKIRSTKLEDSAMYFCASSENSGPTSPLHFGNGTRLTVT.

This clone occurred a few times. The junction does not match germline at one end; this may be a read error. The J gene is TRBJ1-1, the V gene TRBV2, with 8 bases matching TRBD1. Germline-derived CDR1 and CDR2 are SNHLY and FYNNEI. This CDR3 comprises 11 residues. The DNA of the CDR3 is TGTGCCCTCATACCGACGGACAGGGTCTGGTTT. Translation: CALIPTDRVWF.

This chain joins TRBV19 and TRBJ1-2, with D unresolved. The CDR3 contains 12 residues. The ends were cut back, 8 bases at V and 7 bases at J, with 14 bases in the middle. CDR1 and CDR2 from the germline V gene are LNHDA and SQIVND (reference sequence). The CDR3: CASGPRGVGYTF. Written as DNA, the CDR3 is TGTGCCAGTGGCCCCCGTGGGGTTGGCTACACCTTC.

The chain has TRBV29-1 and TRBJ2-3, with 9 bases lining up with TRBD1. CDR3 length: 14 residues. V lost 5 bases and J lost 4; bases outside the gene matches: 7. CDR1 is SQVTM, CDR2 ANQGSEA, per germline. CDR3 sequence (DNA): TGCAGCGTTTCTAACAGGGGGCCGGCAGATACGCAGTATTTT. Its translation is CSVSNRGPADTQYF.

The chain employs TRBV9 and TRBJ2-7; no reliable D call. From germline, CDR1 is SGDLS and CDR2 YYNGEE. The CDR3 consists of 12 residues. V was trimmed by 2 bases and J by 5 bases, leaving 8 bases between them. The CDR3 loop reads CASSVENNEQYF. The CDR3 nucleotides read TGTGCCAGCAGCGTCGAGAATAACGAGCAGTACTTC.

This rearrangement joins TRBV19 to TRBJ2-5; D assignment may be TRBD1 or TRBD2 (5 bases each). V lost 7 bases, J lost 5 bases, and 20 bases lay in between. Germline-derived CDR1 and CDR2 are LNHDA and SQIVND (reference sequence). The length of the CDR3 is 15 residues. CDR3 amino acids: CASTRSGTLSETQYF. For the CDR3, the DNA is TGTGCCAGTACACGGTCCGGGACCCTATCGGAGACCCAGTACTTC.